This T cell receptor (beta chain) was captured by sequencing in a study of blood T cell repertoires in COVID-19. Looking at the study overall: PBMCs, B-cell-depleted T cells, or T cells provided the cDNA or gDNA that made up the material.

This clone is a singleton in its sample. In the study's own analysis: How many nucleated cells were present was estimated from reference gene primer amplification. Profiled with immunoSEQ multiplex PCR; TCRdb holds only in-frame clones, not every one. V, J and clone size are taken as reported in that table, and D and trimming were inferred from the DNA itself. The sample lists about 300,000 clones, around 90% occurring once. The trim removed 1 base at V and 6 bases at J, leaving 4 bases unmatched. Germline-derived CDR1 and CDR2 are LGHNT and FRNRAP. This CDR3 region has 16 residues. Material for sequencing was peripheral blood. This sequence was found in a woman aged 45-60 years with COVID-19, enrolled during active disease. V usage is TRBV12-5 and J usage is TRBJ2-2, with 11 bases matching TRBD2. CDR3 in DNA: TGTGCTAGTGGTTTGGCCGGGACTAGCGGAGCCGGGGAGCTGTTTTTT. This translates into CASGLAGTSGAGELFF.